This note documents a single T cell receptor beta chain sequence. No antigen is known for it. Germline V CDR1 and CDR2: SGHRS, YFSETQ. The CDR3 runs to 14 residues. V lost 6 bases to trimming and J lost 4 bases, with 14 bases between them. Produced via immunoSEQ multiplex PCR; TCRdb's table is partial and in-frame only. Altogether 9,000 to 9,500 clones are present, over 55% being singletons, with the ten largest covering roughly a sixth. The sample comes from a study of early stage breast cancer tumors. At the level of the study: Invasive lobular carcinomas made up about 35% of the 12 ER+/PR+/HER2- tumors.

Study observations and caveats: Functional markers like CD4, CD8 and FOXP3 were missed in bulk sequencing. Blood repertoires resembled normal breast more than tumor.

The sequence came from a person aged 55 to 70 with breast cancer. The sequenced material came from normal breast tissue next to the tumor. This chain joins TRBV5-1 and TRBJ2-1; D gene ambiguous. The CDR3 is CASNSPTTYNEQFF. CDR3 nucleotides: TGCGCCAGCAATTCCCCCACTACATACAATGAGCAGTTCTTC. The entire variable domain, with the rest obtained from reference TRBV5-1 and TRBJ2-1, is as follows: KAGVTQTPRYLIKTRGQQVTLSCSPISGHRSVSWYQQTPGQGLQFLFEYFSETQRNKGNFPGRFSGRQFSNSRSEMNVSTLELGDSALYLCASNSPTTYNEQFFGPGTRLTVL.